The entry below describes one T cell receptor (beta chain). Its antigen is as yet unknown. This sample stems from a study of shared clonotypes between healthy human individuals. Study information: Per-donor plates numbered three CD4 naive, three CD4 memory, two CD8 naive and one CD8 memory. Regarding the study as a whole: Researchers sampled only blood; tissue repertoires likely differ. The generation probabilities recorded for non-shared clonotypes fell below those of clonotypes shared by all four donors.

The CDR3 extends over 15 amino acids. CDR1 and CDR2 from the germline V gene are MNHEY and SMNVEV (reference sequence). The J segment lost 8 bases and the V segment lost 7 bases, leaving 10 bases of the junction unmatched. Per the original data handling: ImmunoSEQ junction-only sequences lacked quality scores, so their filtering differed. Assay used: immunoSEQ multiplex PCR; TCRdb lists only in-frame clones, some missing. D and trimming come from the DNA, and the V and J calls and clone size come from that table. The repertoire holds roughly 2 million clones, with approximately 94% as singletons. The receptor's source is a man between 18 and 29 years old in good health. The sequenced sample consisted of naive CD4+ T cells sorted from blood. The sample's subset: CD45RA+ positively selected. The chain has TRBV27 and TRBJ2-2; 10 nucleotides line up with TRBD2. The CDR3 DNA sequence: TGTGCCAGCACCACAGGACTAGCGGACCGAGGGGAGCTGTTTTTT. This gives the protein CASTTGLADRGELFF.